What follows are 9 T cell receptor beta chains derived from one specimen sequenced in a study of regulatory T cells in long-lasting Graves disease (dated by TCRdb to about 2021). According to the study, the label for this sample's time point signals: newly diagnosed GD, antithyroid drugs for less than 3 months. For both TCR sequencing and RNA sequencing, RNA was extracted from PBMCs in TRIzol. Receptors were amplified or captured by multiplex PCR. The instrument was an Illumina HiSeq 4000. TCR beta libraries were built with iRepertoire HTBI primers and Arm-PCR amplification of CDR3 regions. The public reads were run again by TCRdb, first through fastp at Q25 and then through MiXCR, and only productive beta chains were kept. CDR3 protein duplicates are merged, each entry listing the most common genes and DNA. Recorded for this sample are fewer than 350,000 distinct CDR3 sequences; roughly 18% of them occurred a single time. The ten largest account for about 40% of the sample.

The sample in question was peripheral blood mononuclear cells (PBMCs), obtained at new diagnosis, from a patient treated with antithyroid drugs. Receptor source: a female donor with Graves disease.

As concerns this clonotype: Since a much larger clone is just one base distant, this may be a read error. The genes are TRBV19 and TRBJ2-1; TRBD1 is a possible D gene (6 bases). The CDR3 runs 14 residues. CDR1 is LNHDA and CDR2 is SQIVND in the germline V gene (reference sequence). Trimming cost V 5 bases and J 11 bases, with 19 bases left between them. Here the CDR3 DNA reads TGTGCCAGTAGTCCCCCACAGGGAAGACGTAAGCAGTTCTTC. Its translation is CASSPPQGRRKQFF.

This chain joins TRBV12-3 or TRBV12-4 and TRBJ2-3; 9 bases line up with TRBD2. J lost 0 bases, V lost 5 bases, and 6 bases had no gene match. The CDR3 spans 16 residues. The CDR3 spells CASSPELAGSTDTQYF. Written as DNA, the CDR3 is TGTGCCAGCAGTCCAGAACTAGCGGGTAGCACAGATACGCAGTATTTT.

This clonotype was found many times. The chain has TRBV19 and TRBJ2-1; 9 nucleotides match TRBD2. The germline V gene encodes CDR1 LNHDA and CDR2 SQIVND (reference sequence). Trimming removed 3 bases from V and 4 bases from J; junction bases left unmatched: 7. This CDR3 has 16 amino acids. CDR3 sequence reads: CASSMRGLAQYNEQFF. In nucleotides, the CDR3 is TGTGCCAGTAGTATGCGCGGACTAGCGCAGTACAATGAGCAGTTCTTC.

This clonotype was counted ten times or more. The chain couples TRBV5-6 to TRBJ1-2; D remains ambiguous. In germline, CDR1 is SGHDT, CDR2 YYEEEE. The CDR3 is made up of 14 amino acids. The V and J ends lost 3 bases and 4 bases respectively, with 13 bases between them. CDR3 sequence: CASSSFNRVYGYTF. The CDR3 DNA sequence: TGTGCCAGCAGCTCCTTTAACCGAGTCTATGGCTACACCTTC.

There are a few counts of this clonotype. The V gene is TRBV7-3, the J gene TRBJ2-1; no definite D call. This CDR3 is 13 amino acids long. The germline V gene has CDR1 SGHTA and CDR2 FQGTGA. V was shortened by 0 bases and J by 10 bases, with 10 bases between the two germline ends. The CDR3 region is CASSLTRQDEQFF. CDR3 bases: TGTGCCAGCAGCTTAACTCGGCAGGACGAGCAGTTCTTC.

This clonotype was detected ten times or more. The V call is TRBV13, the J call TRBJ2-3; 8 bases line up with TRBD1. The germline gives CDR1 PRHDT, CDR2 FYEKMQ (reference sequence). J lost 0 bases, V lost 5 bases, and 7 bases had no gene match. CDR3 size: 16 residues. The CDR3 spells CASSETGGISTDTQYF. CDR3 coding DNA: TGTGCCAGCAGCGAAACAGGGGGGATTAGCACAGATACGCAGTATTTT. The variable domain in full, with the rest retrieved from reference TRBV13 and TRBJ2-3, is AAGVIQSPRHLIKEKRETATLKCYPIPRHDTVYWYQQGPGQDPQFLISFYEKMQSDKGSIPDRFSAQQFSDYHSELNMSSLELGDSALYFCASSETGGISTDTQYFGPGTRLTVL.

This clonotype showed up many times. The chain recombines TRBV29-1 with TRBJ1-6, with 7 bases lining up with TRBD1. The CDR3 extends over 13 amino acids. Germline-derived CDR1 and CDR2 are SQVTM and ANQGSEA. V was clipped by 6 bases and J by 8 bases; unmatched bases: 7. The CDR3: CSVGEGAYSPLHF. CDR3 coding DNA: TGCAGCGTCGGGGAGGGGGCTTATTCACCCCTCCACTTT.

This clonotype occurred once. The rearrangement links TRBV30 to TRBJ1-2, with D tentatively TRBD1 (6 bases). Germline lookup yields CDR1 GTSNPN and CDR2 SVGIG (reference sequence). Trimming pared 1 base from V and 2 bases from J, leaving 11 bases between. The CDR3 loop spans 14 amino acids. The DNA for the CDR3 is TGTGCCTGGAGTGGCAGGGGCCAGAACTATGGCTACACCTTC. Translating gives CAWSGRGQNYGYTF.

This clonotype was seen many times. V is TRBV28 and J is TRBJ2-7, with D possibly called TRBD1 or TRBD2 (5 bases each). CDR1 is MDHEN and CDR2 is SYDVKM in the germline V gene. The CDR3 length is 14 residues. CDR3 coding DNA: TGTGCCAGCAGTTTAGCTGGGACCACGAGGGAGCTGTACGTC. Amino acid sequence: CASSLAGTTRELYV.